The clone carrying this T cell receptor (beta chain) came up many times. Its target is not known. This CDR3 region has 13 residues. The ends were cut back, 3 bases at V and 5 bases at J, with 8 bases in the middle. Germline loops: CDR1 SGHTA, CDR2 FQGNSA. The data were taken from a study of T cell repertoires in cytomegalovirus infection. Study overall: Indications came from public TCR beta signatures; they pointed to CMV infection and to a matching HLA type. Study-level findings and limits: There were HLA-C-restricted CMV-specific TCR beta clonotypes dominating the ex vivo response. Pooled public TCR beta family frequency picked out CMV carriers with the relevant HLA.

Via MiXCR, TCRdb re-called the reads, giving one row per CDR3 protein. The repertoire has under 200,000 distinct CDR3 sequences, less than 9.5% of them found once; the top ten carry approximately 4.6%. J is TRBJ1-5 and V is TRBV7-2; the D gene is possibly TRBD1 (5 bases). The TCR originated in a human donor in good health (CMV status not recorded). Some clones in this sample may be carry-over from other donors' samples. The sample was PBMCs. CDR3 in DNA: TGTGCCAGCAGCTTCTCCAGGGATCAGCCCCAGCATTTT. Its translation is CASSFSRDQPQHF.